The 10 T cell receptor beta chains reported below all come from one sample, sequenced in a study of blood T cells in healthy people across ages. Then a second PCR, running roughly 7 to 11 cycles, was carried out with a sample-barcoded 5' primer and a J-beta primer mix. A single record per CDR3 protein comes from TCRdb applying MiXCR to the 5' RACE reads. The sample includes roughly 680,000 distinct CDR3 sequences, about 21% of them seen just once. Material for sequencing was blood. These receptors were obtained from a man between 65 and 85 years old in good health.

A note on this clonotype: At one end the junction does not follow the germline gene, possibly because of a read error. CDR3 residues: CGVGAYYNEQFF. DNA for the CDR3: TGCGGCGTTGGTGCATATTACAATGAGCAGTTCTTC. The rearrangement uses TRBV29-1 and TRBJ2-1; D is undetermined. The CDR3 is 12 residues long. Germline V gene lookup returns CDR1 SQVTM and CDR2 ANQGSEA.

As to this clonotype: One junction end does not reproduce the germline sequence, and a read error may be involved. The rearrangement uses TRBV7-3 and TRBJ2-7; 9 positions agree with TRBD1. The CDR3 extends over 15 amino acids. Germline CDR1 and CDR2: SGHTA and FQGTGA. The CDR3 region is CASSLMTGGSYEQYF. The CDR3 DNA follows: TGCGCCAGCAGCTTAATGACAGGGGGCTCCTACGAGCAGTACTTC.

The CDR3 nucleotides read TGTGCCAGCAAAGGACTCTTGGACGGGGAGCTGTTTTTT. Its translation is CASKGLLDGELFF. The chain has TRBV28 and TRBJ2-2; D possibly corresponds to TRBD2 (5 bases). V lost 7 bases, J lost 7 bases, and 13 bases lay in between. Germline V gene sequence: CDR1 MDHEN, CDR2 SYDVKM. The CDR3 sequence is 13 residues long.

This clonotype was counted only a few times. The CDR3 protein is CASSQDSRQRDSPLHF. In DNA, the CDR3 is TGTGCCAGCAGCCAAGATTCGCGGCAAAGGGATTCACCCCTCCACTTT. The chain recombines TRBV3-1 with TRBJ1-6; D gene uncertain. This CDR3 spans 16 amino acids. The germline gives CDR1 LGHDT, CDR2 YNNKEL (reference sequence). V shed 0 bases and J shed 8 bases, with 14 bases lying between them.

This clonotype has a handful of counts. The genes are TRBV3-1 and TRBJ2-5; D call uncertain. The closer fit of TRBJ2-7 to the DNA end suggests the J call may be wrong. CDR3 length: 12 amino acids. Germline V gene data show CDR1 as LGHDT and CDR2 as YNNKEL (reference sequence). The CDR3 spells CASSQVGHEQYF. Written as DNA, the CDR3 is TGTGCCAGCAGCCAAGTCGGACACGAGCAGTACTTC.

The genes are TRBV6-6 and TRBJ2-5; D could derive from TRBD1 or TRBD2 (5 bases each). Germline V gene data show CDR1 as MNHNY and CDR2 as SVGAGI (reference sequence). Trimming took off 8 bases at V and 2 bases at J, with 12 bases between the two ends. The CDR3 is made up of 13 amino acids. CDR3 sequence: CASGRQTQETQYF. The CDR3 coding sequence is TGTGCCAGCGGGAGACAGACTCAAGAGACCCAGTACTTC.

The chain carries TRBV6-1 and TRBJ2-5, with 7 bases that match TRBD1. Judging by the DNA end, TRBJ2-1 fits better; the J call may be wrong. CDR3 size: 17 residues. Per the germline V gene, CDR1 is MNHNS and CDR2 is SASEGT. The DNA of the CDR3 is TGTGCCAGCAGCCTCGAAATACAGGGGAGTATCTTCAATGAGCAGTTCTTC. It is translated as CASSLEIQGSIFNEQFF.

This clonotype was found a few times. The chain carries TRBV20-1 and TRBJ2-3; 8 nucleotides match TRBD2. The V gene end was trimmed by 5 bases and the J gene end by 2 bases; junction bases not matched to a gene: 6. The CDR3 runs 14 residues. Per the germline V gene, CDR1 is DFQATT and CDR2 is SNEGSKA (reference sequence). The CDR3 DNA reads TGCAGTGCTCAAAGCGGGAGACCCACAGATACGCAGTATTTT. This sequence encodes CSAQSGRPTDTQYF.

The J gene is TRBJ2-5, the V gene TRBV29-1; D is uncertain. Germline V CDR1 and CDR2: SQVTM, ANQGSEA. The V gene lost 8 bases and the J gene lost 5 bases, with 15 bases spanning the gap. The CDR3 covers 12 residues. The CDR3 coding sequence is TGCAGCTGTGATGGGGAATTCGAGACCCAGTACTTC. It translates to CSCDGEFETQYF.

There are a few counts of this clonotype. The chain employs TRBV27 and TRBJ1-2; 9 nucleotides line up with TRBD1. The CDR3 length is 16 residues. The V and J ends lost 0 bases and 7 bases, in that order; junction bases with no gene match: 9. Germline V gene sequence: CDR1 MNHEY, CDR2 SMNVEV (reference sequence). CDR3 residues: CASSLSPTDRGSGYTF. The DNA for the CDR3 is TGTGCCAGCAGTTTATCGCCTACGGACAGGGGTAGTGGCTACACCTTC.